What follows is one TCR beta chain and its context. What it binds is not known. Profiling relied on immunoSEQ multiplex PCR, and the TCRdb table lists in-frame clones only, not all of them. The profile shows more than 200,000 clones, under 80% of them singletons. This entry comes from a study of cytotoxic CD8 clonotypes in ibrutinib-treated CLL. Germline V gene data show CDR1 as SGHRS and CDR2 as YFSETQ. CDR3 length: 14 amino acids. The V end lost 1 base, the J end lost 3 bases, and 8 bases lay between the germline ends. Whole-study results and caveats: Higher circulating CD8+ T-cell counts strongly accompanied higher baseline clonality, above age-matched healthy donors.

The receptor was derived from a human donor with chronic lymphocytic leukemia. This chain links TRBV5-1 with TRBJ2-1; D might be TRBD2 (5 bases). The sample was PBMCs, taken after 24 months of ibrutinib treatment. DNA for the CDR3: TGCGCCAGCAGCTTGTCGGGGAACTACAATGAGCAGTTCTTC. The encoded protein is CASSLSGNYNEQFF.